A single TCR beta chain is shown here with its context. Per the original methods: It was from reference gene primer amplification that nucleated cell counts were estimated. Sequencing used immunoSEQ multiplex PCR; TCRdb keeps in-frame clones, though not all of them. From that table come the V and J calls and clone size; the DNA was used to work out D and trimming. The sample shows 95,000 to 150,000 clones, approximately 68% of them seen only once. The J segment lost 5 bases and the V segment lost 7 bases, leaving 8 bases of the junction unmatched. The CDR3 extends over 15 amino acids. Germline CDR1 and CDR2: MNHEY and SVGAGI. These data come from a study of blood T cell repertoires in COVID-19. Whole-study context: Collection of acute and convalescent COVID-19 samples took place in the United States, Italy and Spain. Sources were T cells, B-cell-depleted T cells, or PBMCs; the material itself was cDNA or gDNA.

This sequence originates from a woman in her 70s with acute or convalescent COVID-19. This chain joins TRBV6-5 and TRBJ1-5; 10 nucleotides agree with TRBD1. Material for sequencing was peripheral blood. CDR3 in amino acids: CASTSVGQGYQPQHF. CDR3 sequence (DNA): TGTGCCAGCACCTCTGTGGGACAGGGGTATCAGCCCCAGCATTTT.